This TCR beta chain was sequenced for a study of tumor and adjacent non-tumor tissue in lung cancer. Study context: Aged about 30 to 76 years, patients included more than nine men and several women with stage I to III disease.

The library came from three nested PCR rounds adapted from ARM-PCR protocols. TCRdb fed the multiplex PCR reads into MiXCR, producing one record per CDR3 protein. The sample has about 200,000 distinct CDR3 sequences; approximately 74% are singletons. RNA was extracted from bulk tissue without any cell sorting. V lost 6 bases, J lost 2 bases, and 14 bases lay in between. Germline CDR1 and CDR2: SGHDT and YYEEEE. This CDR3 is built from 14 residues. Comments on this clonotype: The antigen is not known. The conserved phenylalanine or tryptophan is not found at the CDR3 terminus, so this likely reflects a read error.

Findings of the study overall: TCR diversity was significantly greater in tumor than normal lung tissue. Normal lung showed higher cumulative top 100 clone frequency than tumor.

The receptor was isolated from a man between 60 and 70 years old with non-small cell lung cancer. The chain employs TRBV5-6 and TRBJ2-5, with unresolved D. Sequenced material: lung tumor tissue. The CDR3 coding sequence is TGTGCCAGCACCCGCCCGAACCGACAAGAGACCCAGTACCTC. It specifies CASTRPNRQETQYL.